This passage covers 14 T cell receptor beta chains from one sample sequenced in a study of CD8 T cells in Susac syndrome. When the RNA was reverse transcribed, random hexamers were used with an input of roughly 0.45 to 1 ug. TCRdb independently ran MiXCR on the immunoSEQ multiplex PCR reads; one entry per CDR3 protein. The repertoire holds about 150,000 distinct CDR3 sequences, with 92% as singletons. Specimen: CD4+ T cells from PBMCs. These receptors all stem from a human donor in good health.

This clonotype was detected a few times. This chain joins TRBV27 and TRBJ2-7, with no clear D. There are 11 residues in the CDR3. The germline V gene encodes CDR1 MNHEY and CDR2 SMNVEV (reference sequence). The V end was cut by 6 bases, the J end by 3 bases, with 6 bases between. Here the CDR3 DNA reads TGTGCCAGCAGGTTAGGCTACGAGCAGTACTTC. Translating it yields CASRLGYEQYF.

The chain carries TRBV29-1 and TRBJ2-1, with D tentatively TRBD2 (5 bases). The CDR3 is 14 amino acids. CDR1 is SQVTM, CDR2 ANQGSEA, per germline. V lost 3 bases to trimming and J lost 9 bases, with 18 bases between them. CDR3 sequence (DNA): TGCAGCGTTGAGAGGCCCAAACTAGACTCTGAGCAGTTCTTC. As protein: CSVERPKLDSEQFF.

The rearrangement uses TRBV11-2 and TRBJ2-7; tentative D call: TRBD1 (6 bases). Germline CDR1 SGHAT, CDR2 FQNNGV. The V end lost 0 bases, the J end lost 3 bases, and 12 bases lay between the germline ends. The length of the CDR3 is 15 residues. CDR3 sequence: CASSLELGAYYEQYF. The CDR3 region has the DNA TGTGCCAGCAGCTTAGAACTGGGGGCCTACTACGAGCAGTACTTC.

The chain couples TRBV5-1 to TRBJ1-2; TRBD1 matches at 7 bases. CDR1 and CDR2 from the germline V gene are SGHRS and YFSETQ. After removal of 4 bases from V and 7 bases from J, the junction contained 10 bases not matched to a gene. There are 14 residues in the CDR3. For the CDR3, the DNA is TGCGCCAGCAGCGCCCGGGACAGTATCGGTGGCTACACCTTC. This gives the protein CASSARDSIGGYTF.

The chain employs TRBV29-1 and TRBJ2-3; 8 bases are a match to TRBD2. The germline CDR1 and CDR2 sequences are SQVTM and ANQGSEA. V shed 7 bases and J 5 bases; nucleotides not matched to a gene: 8. The CDR3 consists of 13 residues. The CDR3 DNA is TGCAGCGGGGAGCGGGGGCGAGGAGATACGCAGTATTTT. Amino acids: CSGERGRGDTQYF.

The chain joins TRBV18 to TRBJ1-1; D call uncertain. CDR3 length: 12 residues. V was cut by 3 bases and J by 11 bases, with 13 bases left in between. CDR1 is KGHSH, CDR2 LQKENI, per germline. CDR3 loop: CASSPKVNLAFF. The CDR3 bases are TGTGCCAGCTCACCGAAGGTGAATCTGGCTTTCTTT.

The V and J genes are TRBV20-1 and TRBJ1-5; perhaps TRBD1 as D (6 bases). The ends were cut back, 1 base at V and 6 bases at J, with 13 bases in the middle. The length of the CDR3 is 14 residues. The germline CDR1 and CDR2 sequences are DFQATT and SNEGSKA (reference sequence). CDR3 bases: TGCAGTGCTAGAGGGGCCCAGGGGTTTCAGCCCCAGCATTTT. Its translation: CSARGAQGFQPQHF.

The rearrangement uses TRBV30 and TRBJ1-5; possible D gene TRBD1, 5 bases. This CDR3 has 15 amino acids. Germline V lookup: CDR1 GTSNPN, CDR2 SVGIG (reference sequence). V was pared by 2 bases and J by 1 base, with 12 bases between. The CDR3 spells CAWSRGQASNQPQHF. CDR3 coding DNA: TGTGCCTGGAGTAGGGGCCAGGCGAGCAATCAGCCCCAGCATTTT.

The chain combines TRBV7-3 with TRBJ1-1; TRBD1 aligns across 8 bases. The germline V gene encodes CDR1 SGHTA and CDR2 FQGTGA. The CDR3 consists of 15 residues. The junction had 5 bases not matched to a gene; V was cut back by 3 bases and J by 2 bases. The CDR3 region is CASSFGTGINTEAFF. As DNA, the CDR3 is TGTGCCAGCAGCTTCGGGACAGGTATTAACACTGAAGCTTTCTTT.

V usage is TRBV7-9 and J usage is TRBJ1-2, with TRBD1 matching over 10 bases. Germline CDR1 SEHNR, CDR2 FQNEAQ (reference sequence). Unmatched junction bases numbered 5, after V lost 7 bases and J lost 3 bases. This CDR3 spans 14 amino acids. DNA of the CDR3: TGTGCCAGCAATGCCGGGACAGGGGACTATGGCTACACCTTC. Translated: CASNAGTGDYGYTF.

The J gene is TRBJ2-1, the V gene TRBV29-1; D is ambiguous. CDR1 SQVTM and CDR2 ANQGSEA come from the germline V gene. This CDR3 region has 12 residues. Trimming left V 1 base short and J 9 bases short, with 10 bases between. In DNA, the CDR3 is TGCAGCGTTGAAGCGACCGGACGTGAGCAGTTCTTC. This gives the protein CSVEATGREQFF.

The chain carries TRBV3-1 and TRBJ1-2, with a tentative D call TRBD1 (5 bases). Germline V gene data show CDR1 as LGHDT and CDR2 as YNNKEL (reference sequence). This CDR3 region has 14 residues. V was cut by 1 base and J by 4 bases, with 10 bases left in between. The CDR3 loop is CASSQADKGYGYTF. CDR3 bases: TGTGCCAGCAGCCAAGCGGACAAAGGCTATGGCTACACCTTC.

V and J are TRBV20-1 and TRBJ2-1; D not certain. The CDR3 spans 11 residues. Germline CDR1 is DFQATT and CDR2 is SNEGSKA (reference sequence). Trimming left V 7 bases short and J 1 base short, with 5 bases between. CDR3 coding DNA: TGCAGTGTAAAATCCTACAATGAGCAGTTCTTC. Translated: CSVKSYNEQFF.

The chain has TRBV21-1 and TRBJ1-4. TRBV21-1 is a recognized pseudogene. CDR3 length: 14 amino acids. CDR3 sequence reads: CASILDATNEKLFF. The CDR3 DNA follows: TGTGCCAGCATCCTCGATGCAACTAATGAAAAACTGTTTTTT.